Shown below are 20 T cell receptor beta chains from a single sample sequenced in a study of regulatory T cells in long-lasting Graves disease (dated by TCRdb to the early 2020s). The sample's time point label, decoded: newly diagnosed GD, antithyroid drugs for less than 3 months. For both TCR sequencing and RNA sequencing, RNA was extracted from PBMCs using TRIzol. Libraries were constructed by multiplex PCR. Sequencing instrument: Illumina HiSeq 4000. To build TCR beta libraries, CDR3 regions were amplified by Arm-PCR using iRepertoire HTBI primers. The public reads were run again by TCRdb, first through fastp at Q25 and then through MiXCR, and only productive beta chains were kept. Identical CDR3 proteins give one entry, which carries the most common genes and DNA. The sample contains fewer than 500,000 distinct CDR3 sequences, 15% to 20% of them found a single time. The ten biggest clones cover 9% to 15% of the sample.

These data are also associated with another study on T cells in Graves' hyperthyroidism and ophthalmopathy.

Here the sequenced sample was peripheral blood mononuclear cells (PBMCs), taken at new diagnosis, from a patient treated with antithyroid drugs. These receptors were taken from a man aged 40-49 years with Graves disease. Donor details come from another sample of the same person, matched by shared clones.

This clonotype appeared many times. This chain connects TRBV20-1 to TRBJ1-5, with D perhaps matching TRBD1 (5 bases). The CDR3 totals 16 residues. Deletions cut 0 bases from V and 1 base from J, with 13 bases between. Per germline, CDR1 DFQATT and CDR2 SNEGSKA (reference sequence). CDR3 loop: CSARDLRGPSNQPQHF. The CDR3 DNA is TGCAGTGCTAGAGATCTCCGGGGCCCGAGCAATCAGCCCCAGCATTTT.

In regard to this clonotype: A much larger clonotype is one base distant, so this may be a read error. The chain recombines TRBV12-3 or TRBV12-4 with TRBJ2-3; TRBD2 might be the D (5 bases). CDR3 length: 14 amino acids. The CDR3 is CASSPKSSTDKQYF. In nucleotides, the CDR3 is TGTGCCAGCAGCCCGAAATCTAGCACAGATAAGCAGTATTTT.

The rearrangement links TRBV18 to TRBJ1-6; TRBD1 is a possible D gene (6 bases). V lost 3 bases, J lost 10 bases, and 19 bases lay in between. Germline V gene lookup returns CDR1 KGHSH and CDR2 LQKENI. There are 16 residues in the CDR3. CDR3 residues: CASSPGTGSGDSPLHF. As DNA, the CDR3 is TGTGCCAGCTCACCTGGAACAGGGTCGGGGGACTCACCCCTCCACTTT. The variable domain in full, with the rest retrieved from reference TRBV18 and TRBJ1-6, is NAGVMQNPRHLVRRRGQEARLRCSPMKGHSHVYWYRQLPEEGLKFMVYLQKENIIDESGMPKERFSAEFPKEGPSILRIQQVVRGDSAAYFCASSPGTGSGDSPLHFGNGTRLTVT.

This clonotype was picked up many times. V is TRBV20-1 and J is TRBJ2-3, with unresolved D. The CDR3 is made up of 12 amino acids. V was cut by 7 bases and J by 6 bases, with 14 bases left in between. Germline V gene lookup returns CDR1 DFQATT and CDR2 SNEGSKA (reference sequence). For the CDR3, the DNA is TGCAGTGTCCGAACCAAGGCGGATACGCAGTATTTT. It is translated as CSVRTKADTQYF.

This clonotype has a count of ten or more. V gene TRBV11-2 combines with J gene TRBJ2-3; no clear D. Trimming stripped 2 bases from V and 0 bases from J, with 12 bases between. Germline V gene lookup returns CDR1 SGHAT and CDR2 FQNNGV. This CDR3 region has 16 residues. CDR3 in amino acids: CASSLLRATSTDTQYF. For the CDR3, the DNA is TGTGCCAGCAGCTTATTACGAGCGACTAGCACAGATACGCAGTATTTT.

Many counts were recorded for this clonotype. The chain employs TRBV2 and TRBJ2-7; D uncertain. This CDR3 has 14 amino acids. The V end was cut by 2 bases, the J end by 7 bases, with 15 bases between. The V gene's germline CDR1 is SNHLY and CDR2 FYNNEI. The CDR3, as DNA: TGTGCCAGCAGTGAACAAGATGGCATCAGGGAGCAGTACTTC. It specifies CASSEQDGIREQYF.

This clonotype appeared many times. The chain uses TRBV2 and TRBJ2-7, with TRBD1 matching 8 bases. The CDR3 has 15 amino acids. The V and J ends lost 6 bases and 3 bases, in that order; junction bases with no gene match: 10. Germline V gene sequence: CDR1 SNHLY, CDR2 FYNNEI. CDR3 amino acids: CASRYTGGLVYEQYF. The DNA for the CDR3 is TGTGCCAGCAGATACACAGGGGGTCTAGTCTACGAGCAGTACTTC.

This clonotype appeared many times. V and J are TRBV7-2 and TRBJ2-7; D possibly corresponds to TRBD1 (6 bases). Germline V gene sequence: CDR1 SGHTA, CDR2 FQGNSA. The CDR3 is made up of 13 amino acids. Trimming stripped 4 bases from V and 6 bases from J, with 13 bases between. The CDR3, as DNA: TGTGCCAGCAGCTCCGACAGGAGACGCGAGCAGTACTTC. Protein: CASSSDRRREQYF.

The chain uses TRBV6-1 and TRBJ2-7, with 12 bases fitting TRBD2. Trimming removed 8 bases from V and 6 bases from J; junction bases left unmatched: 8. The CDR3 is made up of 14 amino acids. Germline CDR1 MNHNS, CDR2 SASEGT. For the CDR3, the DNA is TGTGCCAGCGTCCGGACTAGCGGGAAGCCCGAGCAGTACTTC. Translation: CASVRTSGKPEQYF.

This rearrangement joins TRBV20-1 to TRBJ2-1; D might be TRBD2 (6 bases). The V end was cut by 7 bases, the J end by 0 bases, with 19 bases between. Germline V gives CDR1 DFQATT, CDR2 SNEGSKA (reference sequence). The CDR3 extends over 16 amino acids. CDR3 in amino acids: CSVTSLTSYSYNEQFF. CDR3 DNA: TGCAGTGTTACGTCCCTAACTAGCTACTCCTACAATGAGCAGTTCTTC.

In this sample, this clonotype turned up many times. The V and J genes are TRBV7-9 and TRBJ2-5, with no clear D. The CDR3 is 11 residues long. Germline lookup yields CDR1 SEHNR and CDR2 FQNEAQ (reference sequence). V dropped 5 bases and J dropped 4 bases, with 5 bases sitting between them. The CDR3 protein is CASSTTETQYF. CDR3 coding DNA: TGTGCCAGCAGCACAACAGAGACCCAGTACTTC.

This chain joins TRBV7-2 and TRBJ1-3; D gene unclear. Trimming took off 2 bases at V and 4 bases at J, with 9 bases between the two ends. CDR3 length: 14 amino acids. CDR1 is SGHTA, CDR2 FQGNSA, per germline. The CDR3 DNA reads TGTGCCAGCAGCTTACGGAACCTCGGAAACACCATATATTTT. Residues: CASSLRNLGNTIYF. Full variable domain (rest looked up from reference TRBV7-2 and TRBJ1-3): GAGVSQSPSNKVTEKGKDVELRCDPISGHTALYWYRQSLGQGLEFLIYFQGNSAPDKSGLPSDRFSAERTGGSVSTLTIQRTQQEDSAVYLCASSLRNLGNTIYFGEGSWLTVV.

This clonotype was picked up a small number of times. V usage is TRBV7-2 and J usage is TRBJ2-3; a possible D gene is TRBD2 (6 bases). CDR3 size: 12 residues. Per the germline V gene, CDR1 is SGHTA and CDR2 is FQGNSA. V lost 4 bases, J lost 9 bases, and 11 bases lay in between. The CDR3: CASSSFRGTQYF. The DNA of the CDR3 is TGTGCCAGCAGCTCATTCCGGGGGACGCAGTATTTT.

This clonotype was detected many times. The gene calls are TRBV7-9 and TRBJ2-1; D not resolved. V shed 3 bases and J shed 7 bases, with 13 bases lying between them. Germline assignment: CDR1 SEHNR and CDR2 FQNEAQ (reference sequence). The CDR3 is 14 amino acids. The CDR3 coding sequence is TGTGCCAGCAGCTTTAGCCGATTTTGGAATGAGCAGTTCTTC. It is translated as CASSFSRFWNEQFF. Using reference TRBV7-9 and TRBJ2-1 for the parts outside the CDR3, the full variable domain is DTGVSQNPRHKITKRGQNVTFRCDPISEHNRLYWYRQTLGQGPEFLTYFQNEAQLEKSRLLSDRFSAERPKGSFSTLEIQRTEQGDSAMYLCASSFSRFWNEQFFGPGTRLTVL.

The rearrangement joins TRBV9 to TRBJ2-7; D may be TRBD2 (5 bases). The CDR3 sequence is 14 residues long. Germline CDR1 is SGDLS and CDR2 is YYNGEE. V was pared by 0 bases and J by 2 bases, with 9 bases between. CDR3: CASSVERVPYEQYF. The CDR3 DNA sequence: TGTGCCAGCAGCGTAGAGAGGGTACCCTACGAGCAGTACTTC.

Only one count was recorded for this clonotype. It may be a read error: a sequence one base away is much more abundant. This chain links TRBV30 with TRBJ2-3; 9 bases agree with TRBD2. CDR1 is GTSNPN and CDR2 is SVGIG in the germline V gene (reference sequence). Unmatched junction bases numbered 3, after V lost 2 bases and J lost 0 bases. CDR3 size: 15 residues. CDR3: CAWSTSGPSTDTQYF. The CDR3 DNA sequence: TGTGCCTGGAGTACTAGCGGGCCTAGCACAGATACGCAGTATTTT.

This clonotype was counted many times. The CDR3 region is CASSVGTGGYGYTF. The DNA for the CDR3 is TGTGCCAGCAGTGTCGGGACAGGGGGCTATGGCTACACCTTC. V is TRBV2 and J is TRBJ1-2; the match to TRBD1 covers 11 bases. CDR1 SNHLY and CDR2 FYNNEI come from the germline V gene. The CDR3 has 14 amino acids. The V and J ends lost 4 bases and 4 bases, in that order; junction bases with no gene match: 2.

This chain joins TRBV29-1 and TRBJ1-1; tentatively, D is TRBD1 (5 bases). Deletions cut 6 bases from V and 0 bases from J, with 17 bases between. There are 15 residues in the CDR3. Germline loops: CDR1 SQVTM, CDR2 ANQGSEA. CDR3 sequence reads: CSVRRGVGMNTEAFF. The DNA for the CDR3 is TGCAGCGTCCGGAGAGGGGTCGGGATGAACACTGAAGCTTTCTTT.

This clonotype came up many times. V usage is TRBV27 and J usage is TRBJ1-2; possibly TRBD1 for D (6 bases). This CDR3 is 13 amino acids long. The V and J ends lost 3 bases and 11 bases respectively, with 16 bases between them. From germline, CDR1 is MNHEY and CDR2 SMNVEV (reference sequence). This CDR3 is CASSFNSGQGYTF. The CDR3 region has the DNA TGTGCCAGCAGTTTTAACTCGGGGCAGGGGTACACCTTC.

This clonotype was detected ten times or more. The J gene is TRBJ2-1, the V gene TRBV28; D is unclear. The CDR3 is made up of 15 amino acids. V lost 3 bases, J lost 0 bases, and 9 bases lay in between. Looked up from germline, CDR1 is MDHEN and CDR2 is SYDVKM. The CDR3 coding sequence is TGTGCCAGCAGTTTTTCGGCCAACTCCTACAATGAGCAGTTCTTC. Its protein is CASSFSANSYNEQFF.